Listed below are T cell receptor beta chains from one sample, sequenced in a study of blood T cell repertoires in COVID-19. Profiling relied on immunoSEQ multiplex PCR, and the TCRdb table lists in-frame clones only, not all of them. The data hold tens of thousands of clones, with 85% observed a single time. Sequenced input: peripheral blood. The receptors stem from an elderly man with acute or convalescent COVID-19. The CDR3 runs from the conserved cysteine through the conserved F or W. Fields, in order: J gene, clone size, D gene, V gene, CDR3 DNA, CDR3 protein. A D gene is named only where the DNA matches it firmly. Not all rows give a size; the values are once, few, many and, for expanded clones, a class.

j_call: TRBJ2-7; clone_size: -; d_call: -; v_call: TRBV5-1; cdr3_nt: TGCGCCAGCAGCTTTGGACAACTGGGGAACGAGCAGTACTTC; cdr3_aa: CASSFGQLGNEQYF
j_call: TRBJ2-6; clone_size: -; d_call: -; v_call: TRBV19; cdr3_nt: TGTGCCAGTAGTATATCCGAGTCTGGGGCCAACGTCCTGACTTTC; cdr3_aa: CASSISESGANVLTF
j_call: TRBJ2-2; clone_size: once; d_call: -; v_call: TRBV30; cdr3_nt: TGTGCCTGGAGTGGCCACTTAACTGGCGGGGAGCTGTTTTTT; cdr3_aa: CAWSGHLTGGELFF
j_call: TRBJ2-1; clone_size: few; d_call: -; v_call: TRBV4-2; cdr3_nt: TGTGCCAGCAGCCAAGGTTCCGCTAGGCCCAACAATGAGCAGTTCTTC; cdr3_aa: CASSQGSARPNNEQFF
j_call: TRBJ2-1; clone_size: -; d_call: -; v_call: TRBV11-1; cdr3_nt: TGTGCCAGCAGCTTACCAGTCTACAATGAGCAGTTCTTC; cdr3_aa: CASSLPVYNEQFF
j_call: TRBJ2-2; clone_size: -; d_call: TRBD2; v_call: TRBV7-3; cdr3_nt: TGTGCCAGCAGCTCAATCGCGGGACTAGCGGGAGGTCCCGGGGAGCTGTTTTTT; cdr3_aa: CASSSIAGLAGGPGELFF
j_call: TRBJ2-3; clone_size: -; d_call: TRBD1; v_call: TRBV28; cdr3_nt: TGTGCCAGCAGGGGACAGACCGAATCGACTACGCAGTATTTT; cdr3_aa: CASRGQTESTTQYF
j_call: TRBJ2-1; clone_size: few; d_call: -; v_call: TRBV24-1; cdr3_nt: TGTGCCACCAGTTGGGACTCGGCCTCCTACAATGAGCAGTTCTTC; cdr3_aa: CATSWDSASYNEQFF
j_call: TRBJ2-2; clone_size: -; d_call: TRBD2; v_call: TRBV27; cdr3_nt: TGTGCCAGCAAACTAGCGGGAGGCTCGTTCAGCGGGGAGCTGTTTTTT; cdr3_aa: CASKLAGGSFSGELFF
j_call: TRBJ2-3; clone_size: -; d_call: -; v_call: TRBV7-3; cdr3_nt: TGTGCCAGCAGCGGGAGGGGGGGCGGTAGCACAGATACGCAGTATTTT; cdr3_aa: CASSGRGGGSTDTQYF
j_call: TRBJ1-3; clone_size: -; d_call: -; v_call: TRBV30; cdr3_nt: TGTGCCTGGGGTGTGGGAGGGCCGGCTGGAAACACCATATATTTT; cdr3_aa: CAWGVGGPAGNTIYF
j_call: TRBJ2-1; clone_size: few; d_call: -; v_call: TRBV10-3; cdr3_nt: TGTGCCATCACCCCCTCGGGAGTAAATGAGCAGTTCTTC; cdr3_aa: CAITPSGVNEQFF
j_call: TRBJ1-2; clone_size: -; d_call: TRBD1; v_call: TRBV7-8; cdr3_nt: TGTGCCAGCAGCGCAAGACAGGGAGTGGTTTCGAACTATGGCTACACCTTC; cdr3_aa: CASSARQGVVSNYGYTF
j_call: TRBJ1-2; clone_size: -; d_call: -; v_call: TRBV19; cdr3_nt: TGTGCCAGTAGTGCGGGACTGTTCGGTGGCTACACCTTC; cdr3_aa: CASSAGLFGGYTF
j_call: TRBJ1-6; clone_size: -; d_call: -; v_call: TRBV19; cdr3_nt: TGTGCCAGCAAGACCGGGGACTATAATTCACCCCTCCACTTT; cdr3_aa: CASKTGDYNSPLHF
j_call: TRBJ1-5; clone_size: -; d_call: -; v_call: TRBV28; cdr3_nt: TGTGCCAGCAGCCGGACGGGGGGCAATCAGCCCCAGCATTTT; cdr3_aa: CASSRTGGNQPQHF
j_call: TRBJ2-2; clone_size: -; d_call: -; v_call: TRBV11-3; cdr3_nt: TGTGCCAGCAGCACACACAGGAGCACCGGGGAGCTGTTTTTT; cdr3_aa: CASSTHRSTGELFF
j_call: TRBJ2-4; clone_size: -; d_call: TRBD1; v_call: TRBV5-1; cdr3_nt: TGCGCCAGCAGCTTGGACAGGGGAACAAGTGGAAACATTCAGTACTTC; cdr3_aa: CASSLDRGTSGNIQYF
j_call: TRBJ2-3; clone_size: -; d_call: TRBD1; v_call: TRBV19; cdr3_nt: TGTGCCAGTAGTGCCAGACAGGGGGCCACAGATACGCAGTATTTT; cdr3_aa: CASSARQGATDTQYF
j_call: TRBJ1-2; clone_size: -; d_call: TRBD1; v_call: TRBV24-1; cdr3_nt: TGTGCCACCGGAACAGGGGGCGACTATGGCTACACCTTC; cdr3_aa: CATGTGGDYGYTF
j_call: TRBJ1-5; clone_size: -; d_call: TRBD1; v_call: TRBV7-9; cdr3_nt: TGTGCCAGCAGCCTTGACAGGGTGGGTCAGCCCCAGCATTTT; cdr3_aa: CASSLDRVGQPQHF
j_call: TRBJ1-6; clone_size: few; d_call: TRBD1; v_call: TRBV4-1; cdr3_nt: TGCGCCAGCAGCCAAGGGGTGGGACAGGGGAATAATTCACCCCTCCACTTT; cdr3_aa: CASSQGVGQGNNSPLHF
j_call: TRBJ1-2; clone_size: -; d_call: TRBD1; v_call: TRBV28; cdr3_nt: TGTGCCAGCAGTTTGGGGACAGGGGGGACCTATGGCTACACCTTC; cdr3_aa: CASSLGTGGTYGYTF
j_call: TRBJ2-5; clone_size: -; d_call: -; v_call: TRBV27; cdr3_nt: TGTGCCAGCAGTTTAGAAGGATCCGGGTCGGGAGAGACCCAGTACTTC; cdr3_aa: CASSLEGSGSGETQYF
j_call: TRBJ2-7; clone_size: -; d_call: -; v_call: TRBV18; cdr3_nt: TGTGCCAGCTCACCACTAATCAGGGATGCCTACGAGCAGTACTTC; cdr3_aa: CASSPLIRDAYEQYF
j_call: TRBJ2-1; clone_size: -; d_call: -; v_call: TRBV6-6; cdr3_nt: TGTGCCAGCAGTTTCGGGGAAGACTACAATGAGCAGTTCTTC; cdr3_aa: CASSFGEDYNEQFF
j_call: TRBJ2-2; clone_size: -; d_call: -; v_call: TRBV3-1/TRBV3-2; cdr3_nt: TGTGCCAGCAGCCAAGGAGTTCCCGGGGAGCTGTTTTTT; cdr3_aa: CASSQGVPGELFF
j_call: TRBJ1-4; clone_size: -; d_call: -; v_call: TRBV10-3; cdr3_nt: TGTGCCATCAAAAGCGGAGGAGCAACTAATGAAAAACTGTTTTTT; cdr3_aa: CAIKSGGATNEKLFF
j_call: TRBJ1-2; clone_size: -; d_call: TRBD1; v_call: TRBV25-1; cdr3_nt: TGTGCCAGCAGTGAGAGAGGGGGCGGGGGCTACACCTTC; cdr3_aa: CASSERGGGGYTF
j_call: TRBJ2-2; clone_size: -; d_call: -; v_call: TRBV5-5; cdr3_nt: TGTGCCAGCAGCTTGGGCAGGACGAACACCGGGGAGCTGTTTTTT; cdr3_aa: CASSLGRTNTGELFF
j_call: TRBJ2-3; clone_size: -; d_call: -; v_call: TRBV18; cdr3_nt: TGTGCCAGCTCACCACAGACAGAGAGCACAGATACGCAGTATTTT; cdr3_aa: CASSPQTESTDTQYF